This TCR beta chain was obtained from a study of T cell changes during pregnancy in multiple sclerosis. Assay: immunoSEQ multiplex PCR; the TCRdb copy retains only in-frame clones and omits some. Among about 77,000 clones listed, roughly 91% were seen once. The sequenced sample was peripheral blood, obtained after pregnancy. This clonotype was obtained from a female donor in good health, enrolled as a control in a pregnancy study.

CDR3 region: CASNPYRNSNQPQHF. The CDR3 DNA reads TGTGCCAGCAACCCCTACAGAAATAGCAATCAGCCCCAGCATTTT. The chain joins TRBV28 to TRBJ1-5, with D uncertain. The CDR3 runs to 15 residues. CDR1 is MDHEN, CDR2 SYDVKM, per germline. V was clipped by 7 bases and J by 0 bases, with 13 bases between them.